This T cell receptor beta chain was captured in a study of blood T cell repertoires in COVID-19. Study summary: Researchers got acute and convalescent COVID-19 samples from the United States, Italy and Spain. From T cells, B-cell-depleted T cells, or PBMCs came the material, which was cDNA or gDNA.

This CDR3 has 15 amino acids. CDR1 is LNHDA and CDR2 is SQIVND in the germline V gene (reference sequence). V shed 2 bases and J 4 bases; nucleotides not matched to a gene: 5. Produced via immunoSEQ multiplex PCR; TCRdb's table is partial and in-frame only. The data contain tens of thousands of clones, over 75% of them singletons. This clonotype was sampled from a woman aged 60-75 years with acute or convalescent COVID-19. The sequenced sample was peripheral blood. The V and J genes are TRBV19 and TRBJ2-1; TRBD2 agrees at 7 bases. CDR3 DNA: TGTGCCAGTAGTATAAACCAGCGGGGTTACAATGAGCAGTTCTTC. It encodes CASSINQRGYNEQFF. The full variable domain, completed using reference TRBV19 and TRBJ2-1, is DGGITQSPKYLFRKEGQNVTLSCEQNLNHDAMYWYRQDPGQGLRLIYYSQIVNDFQKGDIAEGYSVSREKKESFPLTVTSAQKNPTAFYLCASSINQRGYNEQFFGPGTRLTVL.